This T cell receptor beta chain is drawn from a study of blood T cells in healthy people across ages. The study's findings and limits: Older age went with lower TCR beta diversity per million T cells, in a roughly linear way. Diversity estimates drawn from one million T cells were deemed underestimates. Not knowing donor CMV status may have confounded expanded clonotype changes.

Of note for this clonotype: No antigen is known for it.

V was cut by 3 bases and J by 8 bases, with 8 bases left in between. The germline V gene encodes CDR1 SNHLY and CDR2 FYNNEI. This CDR3 region has 12 residues. The use of a sample-barcoded 5' primer and a J-beta primer mix characterized a second PCR of about 6 to 11 cycles. TCRdb reanalysed the 5' RACE reads using MiXCR and keeps one entry per CDR3 protein. The data hold some 1.5 million distinct CDR3 sequences, with roughly 27% observed a single time. Each donor was a healthy Caucasian individual from Russia, aged about 6 to 100. Sequenced: blood. The chain carries TRBV2 and TRBJ2-1; D is unclear. The clonotype originates from a woman under 40 in good health. CDR3 DNA sequence: TGTGCCAGCAGTGAGTATCCGCATGAGCAGTTCTTC. Protein sequence: CASSEYPHEQFF.